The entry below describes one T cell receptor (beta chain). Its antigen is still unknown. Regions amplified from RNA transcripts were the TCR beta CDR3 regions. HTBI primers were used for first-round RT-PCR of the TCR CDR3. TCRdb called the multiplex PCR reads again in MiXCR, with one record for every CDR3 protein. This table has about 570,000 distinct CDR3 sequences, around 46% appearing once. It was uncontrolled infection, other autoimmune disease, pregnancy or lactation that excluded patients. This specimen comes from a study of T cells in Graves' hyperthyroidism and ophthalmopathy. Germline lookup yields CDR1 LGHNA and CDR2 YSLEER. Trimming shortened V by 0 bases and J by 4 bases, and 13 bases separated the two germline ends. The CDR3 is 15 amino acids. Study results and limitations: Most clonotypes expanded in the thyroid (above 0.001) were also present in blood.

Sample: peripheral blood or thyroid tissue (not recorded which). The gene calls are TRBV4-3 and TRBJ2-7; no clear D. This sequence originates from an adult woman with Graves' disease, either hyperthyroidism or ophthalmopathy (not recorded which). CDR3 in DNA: TGCGCCAGCAGCCAAGACGGCAGTGGCGAGTACGAGCAGTACTTC. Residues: CASSQDGSGEYEQYF.